This TCR beta chain was obtained from a study of blood T cells in healthy people across ages. Germline lookup yields CDR1 SNHLY and CDR2 FYNNEI. The CDR3 is made up of 15 amino acids. Between the trimmed V and J ends, which lost 1 base and 7 bases, there was a span of 14 bases. Combining a sample-barcoded 5' primer with a J-beta primer mix, a second PCR ran for roughly 7 to 11 cycles. TCRdb independently ran MiXCR on the 5' RACE reads; one entry per CDR3 protein. In the table there are some 1 million distinct CDR3 sequences, under 45% of which are singletons. Samples had at least 6 million PBMCs isolated from them.

The sequence was collected from a woman aged 55-69 years in good health. Sequencing input: blood. The J gene is TRBJ2-1, the V gene TRBV2; unclear D gene. CDR3 amino acids: CASSEGSTLWNEQFF. CDR3 nucleotides: TGTGCCAGCAGTGAAGGGTCGACTCTATGGAATGAGCAGTTCTTC.